This TCR beta chain was captured in a study of blood T cell repertoires in COVID-19. Study summary: Sites in the United States, Italy and Spain provided acute and convalescent COVID-19 samples. In each case, the material was cDNA or gDNA derived from T cells, B-cell-depleted T cells, or PBMCs.

Source study methods: Amplified reference gene primers provided the basis for estimating nucleated cell counts. Sequencing used immunoSEQ multiplex PCR; TCRdb keeps in-frame clones, though not all of them. V, J and clone size reflect that table, while D and trimming were determined from the DNA. The sample has about 92,000 clones, about 71% seen once. Germline V lookup: CDR1 MNHEY, CDR2 SVGEGT. CDR3 size: 14 residues. Trimming removed 1 base at V and 0 bases at J, with 4 bases between. The V and J genes are TRBV6-2 or TRBV6-3 and TRBJ1-5, with D hard to call. Sample: peripheral blood. This receptor was identified in a woman aged 55-70 years in a cohort sampled during active or convalescent COVID-19. The CDR3 loop reads CASSYFNSNQPQHF. CDR3 DNA sequence: TGTGCCAGCAGTTACTTCAATAGCAATCAGCCCCAGCATTTT.